This T cell receptor (beta chain) was retrieved from a study of blood T cell repertoires in COVID-19. Background on the study: Samples taken during acute and convalescent COVID-19 were collected in the United States, Italy and Spain. PBMCs, B-cell-depleted T cells, or T cells provided the cDNA or gDNA that made up the material.

This clone was seen a handful of times. Original handling: Amplification with reference gene primers provided the estimates of nucleated cell counts. Libraries were prepared by immunoSEQ multiplex PCR; TCRdb keeps only in-frame clonotypes and omits some of them. The V and J calls and clone size are taken from that table; D and trimming were inferred from the DNA. The data show hundreds of thousands of clones, roughly four fifths seen once. The CDR3 has 16 residues. V lost 3 bases to trimming and J lost 2 bases, with 15 bases between them. CDR1 and CDR2 (germline): SGDLS, YYNGEE. J is TRBJ1-5 and V is TRBV9; D might be TRBD1 (6 bases). The source is a woman older than 75 with acute or convalescent COVID-19. The sample taken for sequencing was peripheral blood. Here the CDR3 DNA reads TGTGCCAGCAGCGCTGGACAGTTGGGGGGCAATCAGCCCCAGCATTTT. Its translation: CASSAGQLGGNQPQHF.